This section outlines one TCR beta chain sequence together with its context. The data belong to a study of blood T cell repertoires in COVID-19. Background on the study: Researchers got acute and convalescent COVID-19 samples from the United States, Italy and Spain.

Measured with immunoSEQ multiplex PCR; TCRdb has only the in-frame clones, and not every one. Of tens of thousands of clones in the sample, 70% to 85% were seen once. There are 16 residues in the CDR3. Germline assignment: CDR1 SGDLS and CDR2 YYNGEE. V lost 4 bases, J lost 7 bases, and 15 bases stayed unmatched. This rearrangement joins TRBV9 to TRBJ2-3, with TRBD2 identical over 7 bases. Sequencing used peripheral blood. The clonotype was recovered from a human donor in a cohort sampled during active COVID-19. CDR3 amino acids: CASSPSGGSGRNTQYF. The CDR3 nucleotides are TGTGCCAGCAGCCCGAGTGGGGGTAGCGGGCGTAATACGCAGTATTTT.